The entry that follows covers one T cell receptor (beta chain) sequence. The sample comes from a study of blood T cell repertoires in COVID-19. About the study: Sample material is recorded as cDNA or gDNA derived from T cells, B-cell-depleted T cells, or PBMCs.

The CDR3 is 14 amino acids. Trimming shortened V by 4 bases and J by 4 bases, and 13 bases separated the two germline ends. Germline V gene data show CDR1 as MNHEY and CDR2 as SVGAGI. The data were produced by immunoSEQ multiplex PCR, yet TCRdb's version contains in-frame clones alone and is incomplete. The sample carries around 120,000 clones, around four fifths recorded once. This chain connects TRBV6-5 to TRBJ1-2; D is uncertain. The receptor was derived from an elderly man with active or convalescent COVID-19. The specimen sequenced was peripheral blood. The chain's CDR3 is CASSSLGSGYGYTF. The CDR3 bases are TGTGCCAGCAGTTCTCTAGGCTCCGGCTATGGCTACACCTTC.